The next 20 T cell receptor beta chains were all read from a single sample in a study of T cells expressing NK-cell markers. TCRdb reanalyzed the 5' RACE reads, giving one entry per CDR3 protein sequence and no DNA. The sample features 300,000 or so distinct CDR3 sequences, with 4% to 4.5% in its top ten. Sequencing was carried out using blood T cells: a sorted CD56 or NKG2C T cell subset, CD4+ or CD8+ T cells, or bulk PBMC T cells (not recorded which). The receptors originated from a woman between 18 and 70 years old in good health.

The rearrangement joins TRBV20-1 to TRBJ2-1; with no DNA, the TCRdb D assignment of TRBD1 cannot be verified. Germline V gives CDR1 DFQATT, CDR2 SNEGSKA (reference sequence). The CDR3 has 11 amino acids. CDR3 protein: CSAGALSEQFF.

The chain recombines TRBV25-1 with TRBJ1-5; TCRdb outputs TRBD1, but without DNA this stays unchecked. The germline V gene encodes CDR1 MGHDK and CDR2 SYGVNS. CDR3 size: 16 residues. CDR3 residues: CASSAGGGYSNQPQHF. The complete variable domain, with remaining parts taken from reference TRBV25-1 and TRBJ1-5, reads EADIYQTPRYLVIGTGKKITLECSQTMGHDKMYWYQQDPGMELHLIHYSYGVNSTEKGDLSSESTVSRIRTEHFPLTLESARPSHTSQYLCASSAGGGYSNQPQHFGDGTRLSIL.

The rearrangement links TRBV4-2 to TRBJ2-5. This CDR3 is 15 amino acids long. Germline values: CDR1 LGHNA, CDR2 YNFKEQ. This CDR3 reads CASSQEGGAQETQYF.

V is TRBV12-3 or TRBV12-4 and J is TRBJ2-7; TCRdb outputs TRBD1, but without DNA this stays unchecked. The CDR3 runs 13 residues. CDR3 loop: CASSLIGGNEQYF.

The chain employs TRBV20-1 and TRBJ2-3; TCRdb's D gene call, TRBD2, goes unchecked for lack of DNA. This CDR3 has 15 residues. Looked up from germline, CDR1 is DFQATT and CDR2 is SNEGSKA (reference sequence). This CDR3 reads CSATGVAGGTDTQYF.

The J gene is TRBJ1-1, the V gene TRBV7-3; the D call of TRBD1 rests on TCRdb alone, since no DNA is present to check it. Germline V gives CDR1 SGHTA, CDR2 FQGTGA. This CDR3 region has 14 residues. The CDR3 sequence is CASSLTGRNTEAFF.

V gene TRBV5-1 combines with J gene TRBJ2-2; the D call from TCRdb, TRBD1, cannot be confirmed without DNA. The germline V gene encodes CDR1 SGHRS and CDR2 YFSETQ. This CDR3 comprises 15 residues. The CDR3 sequence is CASSLGGANTGELFF.

The genes are TRBV10-2 and TRBJ2-1; TCRdb outputs TRBD2, but without DNA this stays unchecked. Germline CDR1 WSHSY, CDR2 SAAADI. The CDR3 is made up of 12 amino acids. CDR3 amino acids: CASRTSSYEQFF.

The chain has TRBV3-1 and TRBJ1-4; without DNA, the TCRdb call of TRBD1 cannot be checked. This CDR3 is built from 14 residues. Germline V gene lookup returns CDR1 LGHDT and CDR2 YNNKEL (reference sequence). CDR3: CASSRRQGDEKLFF.

The chain couples TRBV12-3 or TRBV12-4 to TRBJ2-1; the TRBD2 assignment by TCRdb is unverifiable without DNA. CDR3 size: 15 residues. The CDR3 spells CASTLGTSGEDEQFF.

The J gene is TRBJ1-1, the V gene TRBV6-5. This CDR3 spans 14 amino acids. The V gene's germline CDR1 is MNHEY and CDR2 SVGAGI. CDR3 sequence reads: CASSYLDGNTEAFF.

The chain recombines TRBV20-1 with TRBJ2-5; TCRdb's D gene call, TRBD1, goes unchecked for lack of DNA. This CDR3 spans 16 amino acids. Germline V CDR1 and CDR2: DFQATT, SNEGSKA (reference sequence). The CDR3 sequence is CSAPPHGRGNQETQYF.

The chain couples TRBV5-4 to TRBJ2-3. The CDR3 sequence is 16 residues long. Germline V gene sequence: CDR1 SGHNT, CDR2 YYREEE (reference sequence). CDR3 amino acids: CASSRALAFGTDTQYF.

The rearrangement uses TRBV27 and TRBJ2-1; TCRdb selects TRBD2, and the lack of DNA leaves this call unchecked. The CDR3 runs to 16 residues. Germline V gene lookup returns CDR1 MNHEY and CDR2 SMNVEV (reference sequence). CDR3 sequence: CASSFRGGSSYNEQFF.

The rearrangement joins TRBV20-1 to TRBJ1-1. This CDR3 is 13 amino acids long. Per germline, CDR1 DFQATT and CDR2 SNEGSKA (reference sequence). CDR3 loop: CSARDRLNTEAFF.

This CDR3 is CASSQYSGADTQYF. The chain links TRBV6-1 to TRBJ2-3; TCRdb designates TRBD2, a call that cannot be tested without DNA. The length of the CDR3 is 14 residues. The V gene's germline CDR1 is MNHNS and CDR2 SASEGT.

V usage is TRBV7-2 and J usage is TRBJ1-3. CDR3 length: 13 residues. Germline CDR1 and CDR2: SGHTA and FQGNSA. The CDR3 here is CASSLYGGNTIYF.

The chain carries TRBV6-1 and TRBJ2-4. Germline V gene data show CDR1 as MNHNS and CDR2 as SASEGT. This CDR3 is built from 11 residues. The CDR3: CASSEMQVQYF.

The chain links TRBV7-9 to TRBJ2-3. Germline V lookup: CDR1 SEHNR, CDR2 FQNEAQ (reference sequence). CDR3 length equals 13 residues. CDR3 in amino acids: CASSLVPSDTQYF.

The chain carries TRBV5-1 and TRBJ2-3; the TCRdb D gene call, TRBD1, has no DNA to confirm it. The CDR3 is 16 amino acids. Germline V CDR1 and CDR2: SGHRS, YFSETQ. CDR3 amino acids: CASSPGDRGGTDTQYF.